Below are 2 T cell receptor beta chains sequenced from a single sample in a study of cytomegalovirus exposure and HLA in healthy donors. Profiling relied on immunoSEQ multiplex PCR, and the TCRdb table lists in-frame clones only, not all of them. The data hold roughly 60,000 clones, with roughly 96% observed a single time. Sequenced input: PBMCs. These receptors originate from a man aged 18 to 35 in good health and CMV-seronegative.

The chain employs TRBV5-1 and TRBJ2-1; D is unresolved. Trimming pared 4 bases from V and 4 bases from J, leaving 15 bases between. The CDR3 has 15 residues. The germline V gene encodes CDR1 SGHRS and CDR2 YFSETQ. The CDR3 reads CASSSGQITYNEQFF. CDR3 DNA sequence: TGCGCCAGCAGCAGTGGGCAGATCACTTACAATGAGCAGTTCTTC.

This sequence joins TRBV9 and TRBJ2-5; TRBD1 agrees at 11 bases. The V gene's germline CDR1 is SGDLS and CDR2 YYNGEE. This CDR3 spans 16 amino acids. Trimming took 2 bases from V and 2 from J; bases not matched to a gene: 5. CDR3 region: CASSVGQGAAQETQYF. The CDR3 DNA sequence: TGTGCCAGCAGCGTTGGACAGGGGGCAGCTCAAGAGACCCAGTACTTC.